A selection of T cell receptor beta chains follows, all from one sample in a study of blood T cell repertoires in COVID-19. Assay used: immunoSEQ multiplex PCR; TCRdb lists only in-frame clones, some missing. The sample records roughly 130,000 clones, 84% being singletons. Material: PBMCs or T cells enriched from blood (not recorded which). All receptors derive from a man aged 35 to 55 with acute COVID-19. Each CDR3 is given with its conserved first and last residue. A D gene is named only where the DNA matches it firmly. The size of a clone is reported for some rows only, either as once, few or many, or as a class for expanded clones.

>TRBJ2-2|NA|TRBV5-4|NA
CASSYPANTGELFF
TGTGCCAGCAGCTATCCCGCGAACACCGGGGAGCTGTTTTTT
>TRBJ2-1|TRBD2|TRBV5-5|NA
CASSLRGLAGGNEQFF
TGTGCCAGCAGCTTGCGGGGGCTAGCGGGAGGCAATGAGCAGTTCTTC
>TRBJ1-2|NA|TRBV6-5|NA
CASYGESYTF
TGTGCCAGTTACGGTGAAAGCTACACCTTC
>TRBJ2-3|NA|TRBV19|NA
CASSTTGPDTQYF
TGTGCCAGTAGCACCACAGGGCCAGATACGCAGTATTTT
>TRBJ1-1|NA|TRBV29-1|NA
CSDTGLGNTEAFF
TGCAGCGACACGGGGTTAGGGAACACTGAAGCTTTCTTT
>TRBJ1-1|NA|TRBV5-6|NA
CASSLAGGATEAFF
TGTGCCAGCAGCTTGGCCGGTGGGGCCACTGAAGCTTTCTTT
>TRBJ2-1|TRBD1|TRBV5-5|NA
CASSLRQGAYNEQFF
TGTGCCAGCAGCTTAAGACAGGGGGCCTACAATGAGCAGTTCTTC
>TRBJ2-4|NA|TRBV10-2|NA
CASSESRHNAGIQYF
TGCGCCAGCAGTGAGTCGAGGCACAACGCGGGCATTCAGTACTTC
>TRBJ2-7|NA|TRBV20-1|NA
CSASEGDMYEQYF
TGCAGTGCTAGTGAGGGAGATATGTACGAGCAGTACTTC
>TRBJ2-5|NA|TRBV5-4|NA
CASSSDWGALETQYF
TGTGCCAGCAGCTCGGATTGGGGAGCTCTTGAGACCCAGTACTTC
>TRBJ1-2|NA|TRBV29-1|NA
CSVEQGHGYTF
TGCAGCGTTGAACAGGGGCATGGCTACACCTTC
>TRBJ2-3|NA|TRBV7-9|NA
CASSSQRTVTDTQYF
TGTGCCAGCAGCTCCCAAAGGACAGTCACAGATACGCAGTATTTT
>TRBJ1-2|NA|TRBV5-6|NA
CASSLGRRNGYTF
TGTGCCAGCAGCTTGGGGAGGCGGAATGGCTACACCTTC
>TRBJ2-7|NA|TRBV30|few
CAWSQQRDNSYEQYF
TGTGCCTGGAGTCAACAGCGGGACAACTCCTACGAGCAGTACTTC
>TRBJ2-3|NA|TRBV2|NA
CASTWAGTDTQYF
TGTGCCAGCACTTGGGCTGGGACAGATACGCAGTATTTT
>TRBJ2-1|TRBD2|TRBV6-2/TRBV6-3|NA
CASSRTSGTMYNEQFF
TGTGCCAGCAGTAGGACTAGCGGGACGATGTACAATGAGCAGTTCTTC
>TRBJ1-2|NA|TRBV14|NA
CASSRTVQAYGYTF
TGTGCCAGCAGCCGCACGGTGCAGGCCTATGGCTACACCTTC
>TRBJ1-2|TRBD1|TRBV28|NA
CASRVQGAGGYTF
TGTGCCAGCAGGGTCCAGGGGGCTGGGGGCTACACCTTC
>TRBJ1-6|NA|TRBV12-3/TRBV12-4|once
CASSLARSPLHF
TGTGCCAGCAGTTTGGCTCGTTCACCCCTCCACTTT
>TRBJ2-5|NA|TRBV7-9|NA
CASSTLIGETQYF
TGTGCCAGCAGCACTTTAATCGGAGAGACCCAGTACTTC
>TRBJ1-4|NA|TRBV7-6|NA
CASSQIQGLGNEKLFF
TGTGCCAGCAGCCAAATACAAGGACTTGGTAATGAAAAACTGTTTTTT
>TRBJ2-3|TRBD1|TRBV5-1|NA
CASSLQGGRDTQYF
TGCGCCAGCAGCTTGCAAGGGGGCAGAGATACGCAGTATTTT
>TRBJ2-5|TRBD1|TRBV18|NA
CASSPTGGAEETQYF
TGTGCCAGCTCACCGACAGGGGGCGCGGAGGAGACCCAGTACTTC
>TRBJ2-4|NA|TRBV28|NA
CASSLGEEDIQYF
TGTGCCAGCAGTTTAGGGGAGGAGGACATTCAGTACTTC
>TRBJ1-5|NA|TRBV28|once
CASSLSSGGSNQPQHF
TGTGCCAGCAGTTTATCGAGCGGGGGGTCCAATCAGCCCCAGCATTTT
>TRBJ1-5|TRBD1|TRBV7-2|NA
CASSQSDRGGQPQHF
TGTGCCAGCAGCCAGTCCGACAGGGGCGGTCAGCCCCAGCATTTT
>TRBJ1-2|TRBD1|TRBV6-6|NA
CASSRHDPTGLRYGYTF
TGTGCCAGCAGTCGGCACGACCCGACAGGGTTGCGCTATGGCTACACCTTC
>TRBJ2-7|NA|TRBV5-1|NA
CASSLAPGSYEQYF
TGCGCCAGCAGCTTGGCGCCAGGAAGCTACGAGCAGTACTTC